The rows below give T cell receptor beta chains drawn from one sample of a study of T cell responses to AZD1222 COVID-19 vaccine. TCRdb's table, derived via immunoSEQ multiplex PCR, lists solely in-frame clones and lacks some. The sample contains about 150,000 clones, about 90% of which appear only once. The sequences come from peripheral blood, collected on day 0 of AZD1222 vaccination. The receptor set was obtained from an adult in good health. Both conserved end residues are trimmed from each CDR3.

v_gene	j_gene	CDR3aa
TRBV3-1/TRBV3-2	TRBJ2-2	ASSQSGTGELF
TRBV29-1	TRBJ2-3	SVLGTGDTDTQY
TRBV4-2	TRBJ1-1	ASSEYAGENTEAF
TRBV2	TRBJ1-4	ASSEGQGSGEKLF
TRBV12-3/TRBV12-4	TRBJ2-1	ASSPGTGEF
TRBV7-9	TRBJ1-6	ASSSTGTGNSPLH
TRBV9	TRBJ2-5	ASSVVGGRGATQY
TRBV29-1	TRBJ2-7	SVVCQGTDEQY
TRBV28	TRBJ2-7	ASSLASGPPYEQY
TRBV29-1	TRBJ2-3	TVDGTSGRMWTDTQY
TRBV3-1/TRBV3-2	TRBJ2-3	ASSPRTARTDTQY
TRBV19	TRBJ2-5	ASSIRETQY
TRBV25-1	TRBJ1-5	ASSETPGQNENQPQH
TRBV4-3	TRBJ1-1	ASSQDRGAGRNTEAF
TRBV4-3	TRBJ2-3	ASSLNLPGQGFVSPADTQY
TRBV2	TRBJ1-6	ASNPGLESPLH
TRBV15	TRBJ2-2	ATSLGLAGGQSSGELF
TRBV7-9	TRBJ2-3	ASSLGDTDTQY
TRBV14	TRBJ2-5	ASSHRQGFQGTQY
TRBV7-9	TRBJ2-3	ASSLSTDTQY
TRBV2	TRBJ1-2	ASRQGEGPRGYT
TRBV4-2	TRBJ1-1	ASSQDSGGGRWLSTEAF
TRBV6-1	TRBJ1-2	ASSELQDRGYGYT
TRBV28	TRBJ2-2	ASFDGTGELF
TRBV5-6	TRBJ2-5	ASSSAFPRRETQY
TRBV7-2	TRBJ1-6	ASSQSGLSNSPLH
TRBV6-6	TRBJ2-1	ASSYIVNEQF
TRBV11-2	NA	ASSLTGSRWHEQY
TRBV18	TRBJ2-2	ASSPDRNTGELF
TRBV6-6	TRBJ1-1	ASSYAGGNTEAF
TRBV6-2/TRBV6-3	TRBJ2-7	ASSYLGQGAYEQY
TRBV29-1	TRBJ1-2	SVNLNYGYT
TRBV10-3	TRBJ2-4	AIVHRLAKNIQY
TRBV14	TRBJ1-2	ASSQRQPGEKRGYT
TRBV6-5	TRBJ2-6	ASGQGTGANVLT
TRBV6-5	TRBJ1-5	ASSSTGIKPQH
TRBV4-1	TRBJ1-3	ASSQVVPPGYGNTIY
TRBV9	TRBJ1-2	ASSVVGGGYGYT
TRBV29-1	TRBJ1-2	SAEWYLSGGDGYGYT
TRBV5-4	TRBJ1-4	ASSLQGDEKLF
TRBV2	TRBJ2-7	ASIPGGGLAEQY
TRBV2	TRBJ2-7	ASSSDRGSYEQY
TRBV10-3	TRBJ1-2	AISEGGIGTGTNYGYT
TRBV4-1	TRBJ1-5	ASSQARGAGPQH
TRBV3-1/TRBV3-2	TRBJ2-3	ASSQGSQAQY
TRBV9	TRBJ1-2	ASSATHPGSAGNGYT
TRBV2	TRBJ1-5	ASTRSRYFQPQH
TRBV7-7	TRBJ2-1	ASSSGGNEQF
TRBV7-3	TRBJ2-1	ASSLRVAAAYNEQF
TRBV19	TRBJ2-1	ASKDQSGYNEQF
TRBV15	TRBJ2-1	ATSRDRTGGYEQF